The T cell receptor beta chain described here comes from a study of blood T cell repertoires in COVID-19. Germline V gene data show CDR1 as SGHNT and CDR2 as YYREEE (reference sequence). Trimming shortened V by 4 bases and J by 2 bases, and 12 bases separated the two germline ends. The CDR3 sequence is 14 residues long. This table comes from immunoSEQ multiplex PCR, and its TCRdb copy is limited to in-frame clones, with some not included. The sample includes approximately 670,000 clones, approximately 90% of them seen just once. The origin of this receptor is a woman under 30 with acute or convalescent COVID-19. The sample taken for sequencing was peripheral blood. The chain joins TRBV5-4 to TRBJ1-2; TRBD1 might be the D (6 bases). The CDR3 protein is CASSAITGNYGYTF. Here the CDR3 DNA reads TGTGCCAGCAGCGCGATTACAGGGAACTATGGCTACACCTTC.